What follows describes a single T cell receptor (beta chain). Its target is unknown. Trimming took 5 bases from V and 0 from J, leaving 9 bases between them. The germline gives CDR1 SGHVS, CDR2 FQNEAQ. The CDR3 is made up of 14 amino acids. Unique molecular identifiers were present on the cDNA, which also gained a universal primer site by template switching. TCRdb re-analysed the 5' RACE reads in MiXCR, keeping a single row per CDR3 protein. This table has some 500,000 distinct CDR3 sequences, 7.5% to 10% appearing once. The sample is drawn from a study of identical twins. Whole-study results and caveats: With monozygotic twins, out-of-frame TCR alpha sharing exceeded what models estimated.

These data were likewise used in another study, on yellow fever vaccine responses in identical twins.

The TCR comes from a woman between 18 and 29 years old in good health. Sequenced sample: PBMCs. The chain uses TRBV7-8 and TRBJ2-3, with D uncertain. The CDR3: CASSPMRSTDTQYF. CDR3 DNA sequence: TGTGCCAGCAGCCCCATGCGGAGCACAGATACGCAGTATTTT. The whole variable domain, filled in from reference TRBV7-8 and TRBJ2-3, reads GAGVSQSPRYKVAKRGQDVALRCDPISGHVSLFWYQQALGQGPEFLTYFQNEAQLDKSGLPSDRFFAERPEGSVSTLKIQRTQQEDSAVYLCASSPMRSTDTQYFGPGTRLTVL.